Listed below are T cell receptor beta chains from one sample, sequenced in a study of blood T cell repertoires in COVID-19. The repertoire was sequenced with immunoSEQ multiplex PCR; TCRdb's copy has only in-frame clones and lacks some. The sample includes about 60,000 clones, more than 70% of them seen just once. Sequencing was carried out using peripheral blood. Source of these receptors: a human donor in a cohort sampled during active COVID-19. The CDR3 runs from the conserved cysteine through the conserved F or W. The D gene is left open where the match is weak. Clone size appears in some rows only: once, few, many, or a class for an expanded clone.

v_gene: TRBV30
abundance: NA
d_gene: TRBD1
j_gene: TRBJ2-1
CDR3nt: TGTGCCTGGAGCCTTGGGACAGGGGAGAACAATGAGCAGTTCTTC
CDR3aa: CAWSLGTGENNEQFF

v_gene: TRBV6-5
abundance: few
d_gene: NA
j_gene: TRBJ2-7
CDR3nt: TGTGCCAGTACGGACAGATACGAGCAGTACTTC
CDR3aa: CASTDRYEQYF

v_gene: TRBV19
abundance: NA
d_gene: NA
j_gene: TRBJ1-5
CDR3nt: TGTGCCAGTAGTATCCAGGAATCACCGCCCCAGCATTTT
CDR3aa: CASSIQESPPQHF

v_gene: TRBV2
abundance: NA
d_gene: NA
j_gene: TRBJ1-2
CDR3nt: TGTGCCAGCGGCGACAGCTATGGCTACACCTTC
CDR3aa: CASGDSYGYTF

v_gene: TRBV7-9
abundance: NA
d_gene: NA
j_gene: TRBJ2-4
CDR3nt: TGTGCCAGCAGCTTGGGGCAGGCCACTACAAACATTCAGTACTTC
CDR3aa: CASSLGQATTNIQYF

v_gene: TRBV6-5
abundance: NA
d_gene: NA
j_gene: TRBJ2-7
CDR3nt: TGTGCCAGCAGTTACTCGGGCCTAGCGCTACCCTACGAGCAGTACTTC
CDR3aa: CASSYSGLALPYEQYF

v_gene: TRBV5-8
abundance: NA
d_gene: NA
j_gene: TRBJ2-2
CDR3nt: TGTGCCAGCACCTCAGGGGCGAGGACCGGGGAGCTGTTTTTT
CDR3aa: CASTSGARTGELFF

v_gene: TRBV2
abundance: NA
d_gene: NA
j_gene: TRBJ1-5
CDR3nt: TGTGCCAGCAGTGGTCGGGGGAAGCAGCCCCAGCATTTT
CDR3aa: CASSGRGKQPQHF

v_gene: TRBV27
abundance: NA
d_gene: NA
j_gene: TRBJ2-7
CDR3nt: TGTGCCAGCGGGGGGACAGCGGCCGGCGAGCAGTACTTC
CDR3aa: CASGGTAAGEQYF

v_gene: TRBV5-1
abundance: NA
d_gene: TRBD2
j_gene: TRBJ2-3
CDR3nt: TGCGCCAGCAGCTTGGGGTCTAGCGGGAGCACAGATACGCAGTATTTT
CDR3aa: CASSLGSSGSTDTQYF

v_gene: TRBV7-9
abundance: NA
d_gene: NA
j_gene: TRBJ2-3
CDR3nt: TGTGCCAGCAGCCTTGCGACAGTTCCTAGCACAGATACGCAGTATTTT
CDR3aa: CASSLATVPSTDTQYF

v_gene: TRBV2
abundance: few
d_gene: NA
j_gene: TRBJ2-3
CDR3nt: TGTGCCAGCACGGGACTCACTAGCACAGATACGCAGTATTTT
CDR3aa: CASTGLTSTDTQYF

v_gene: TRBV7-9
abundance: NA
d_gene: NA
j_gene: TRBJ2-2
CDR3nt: TGTGCCCTAGCCGAGGGTACGGGACAGAACACCGGGGAGCTGTTTTTT
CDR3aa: CALAEGTGQNTGELFF

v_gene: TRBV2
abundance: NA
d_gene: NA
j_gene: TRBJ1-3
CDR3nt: TGTGCCAGCAGACCCGGAACAGGGCTGAACACCATATATTTT
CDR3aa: CASRPGTGLNTIYF

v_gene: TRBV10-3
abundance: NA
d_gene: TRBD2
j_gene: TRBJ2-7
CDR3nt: TGTGCCATCAGTGCTGTGACTAGCCCCCCTGAAGAGCAGTACTTC
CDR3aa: CAISAVTSPPEEQYF